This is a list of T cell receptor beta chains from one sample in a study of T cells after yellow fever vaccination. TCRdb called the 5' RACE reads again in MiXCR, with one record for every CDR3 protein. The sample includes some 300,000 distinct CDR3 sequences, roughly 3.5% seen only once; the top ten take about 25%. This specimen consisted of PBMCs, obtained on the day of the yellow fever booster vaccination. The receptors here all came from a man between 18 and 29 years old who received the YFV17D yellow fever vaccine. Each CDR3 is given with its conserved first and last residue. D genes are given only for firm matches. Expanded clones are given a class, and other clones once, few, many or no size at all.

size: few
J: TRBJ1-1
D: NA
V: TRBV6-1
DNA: TGTGCCAGCAGTATGAACACTGAAGCTTTCTTT
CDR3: CASSMNTEAFF

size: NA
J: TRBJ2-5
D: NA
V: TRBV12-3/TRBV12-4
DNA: TGTGCCAGCAGTTTATTTGCGGGACAACAAGAGACCCAGTACTTC
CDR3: CASSLFAGQQETQYF

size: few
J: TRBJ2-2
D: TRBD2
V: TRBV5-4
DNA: TGTGCCAGCAGCTTGGAAAGGAGATGGCTAGCGGGGGGTTACACCGGGGAGCTGTTTTTT
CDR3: CASSLERRWLAGGYTGELFF

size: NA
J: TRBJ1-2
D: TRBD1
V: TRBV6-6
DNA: TGTGCCACCCTCGGCGGTCCAGGGGGCGTTCACTATGGCTACACCTTC
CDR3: CATLGGPGGVHYGYTF

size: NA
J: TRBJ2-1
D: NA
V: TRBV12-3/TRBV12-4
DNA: TGTGCCAGCAGTTTCTTGGGGGTAGAGCACAATGAGCAGTTCTTC
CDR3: CASSFLGVEHNEQFF

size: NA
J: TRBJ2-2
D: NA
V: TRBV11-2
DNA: TGTGCCAGCAGCTCGAAAGAGGGGGTGACCGCGAACACCGGGGAGCTGTTTTTT
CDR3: CASSSKEGVTANTGELFF

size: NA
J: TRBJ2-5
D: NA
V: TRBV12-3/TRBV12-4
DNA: TGTGCCAGTACGTCGCGGGCGGGCCAAGAGACCCAGTACTTC
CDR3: CASTSRAGQETQYF

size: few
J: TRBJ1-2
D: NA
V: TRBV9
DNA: TGTGCCAGCAGCGTAGCAGTCGTAGCTAACTATGGCTACACCTTC
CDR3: CASSVAVVANYGYTF

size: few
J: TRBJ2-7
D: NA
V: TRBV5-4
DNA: TGTGCCAGCAGCTTGGCAGGGACGGCCGAGCAGTACTTC
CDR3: CASSLAGTAEQYF

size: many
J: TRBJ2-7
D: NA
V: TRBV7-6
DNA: TGTGCCAGCAGCTTAGTGGGGACGGACGATCTACGAGGGCAGTACTTC
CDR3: CASSLVGTDDLRGQYF

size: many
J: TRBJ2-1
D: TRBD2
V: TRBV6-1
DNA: TGTGCCAGCAGTGAAGTTTGGCGGGGGAGTTTCAATGAGCAGTTCTTC
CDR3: CASSEVWRGSFNEQFF

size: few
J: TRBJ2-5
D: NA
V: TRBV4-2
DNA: TGTGCCAACGGAGGCTCATCCGTCCAAGAGACCCAGTACTTC
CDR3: CANGGSSVQETQYF

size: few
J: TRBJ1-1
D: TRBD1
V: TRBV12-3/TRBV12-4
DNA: TGTGCCAGCAGTCCGGGACAGGCCTGGAACACTGAAGCTTTCTTT
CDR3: CASSPGQAWNTEAFF

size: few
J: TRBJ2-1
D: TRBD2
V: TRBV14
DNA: TGTGCCAGCAGCTTTAGCGGGCGTGAGCAGTTCTTC
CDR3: CASSFSGREQFF

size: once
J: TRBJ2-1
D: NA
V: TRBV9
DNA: TGTGCCAGCAGCCGGGAGACCTTCAATGAGCAGTTCTTC
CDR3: CASSRETFNEQFF

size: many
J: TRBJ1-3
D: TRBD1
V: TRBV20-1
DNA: TGCAGTGCCAGGGGGCGCGGAAACACCATATATTTT
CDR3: CSARGRGNTIYF

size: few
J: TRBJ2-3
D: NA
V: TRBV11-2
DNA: TGTGCCAGCAGCTTAGTCGGCCTAGTAATCGCAGATACGCAGTATTTT
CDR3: CASSLVGLVIADTQYF

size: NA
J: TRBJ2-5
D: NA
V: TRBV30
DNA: TGTGCCTGGAGTGTAGGGGCTGGATTTGGGACCCAGTACTTC
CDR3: CAWSVGAGFGTQYF

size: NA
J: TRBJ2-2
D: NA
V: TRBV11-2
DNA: TGTGCCAGCAGCAATAACCGCAGGCTAGCCCACTCTAACACCGGGGAGCTGTTTTTT
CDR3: CASSNNRRLAHSNTGELFF

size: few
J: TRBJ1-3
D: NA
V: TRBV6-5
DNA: TGTGCCAGCAAAGGGACCTTCTCTGGAAACACCATATATTTT
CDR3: CASKGTFSGNTIYF

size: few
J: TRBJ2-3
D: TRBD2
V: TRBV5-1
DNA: TGCGCCAGCACCCCAACGCCGGGGGGTGCAGATACGCAGTATTTT
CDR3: CASTPTPGGADTQYF

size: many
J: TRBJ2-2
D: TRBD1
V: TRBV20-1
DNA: TGCAGTGCTAGAGAGGGTGGGACAGGGGCCGGGGAGCTGTTTTTT
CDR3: CSAREGGTGAGELFF

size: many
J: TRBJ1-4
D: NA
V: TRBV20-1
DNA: TGCAGTGCTCTCCGGGACCGTAATGAAAAACTGTTTTTT
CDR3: CSALRDRNEKLFF

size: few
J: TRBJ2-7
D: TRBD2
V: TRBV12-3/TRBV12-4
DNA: TGTGCCAGCAGTTTATTTAGCGGGGGCGAGCAGTACTTC
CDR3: CASSLFSGGEQYF

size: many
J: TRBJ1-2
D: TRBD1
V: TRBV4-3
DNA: TGCGCCAGCAGCCGATTTCCCTGGGACAGGGAAAATGGCTACACCTTC
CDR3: CASSRFPWDRENGYTF

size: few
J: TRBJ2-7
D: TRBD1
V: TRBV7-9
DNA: TGTGCCAGCAGCTTACCGGGACAGGGTACCAACGAGCAGTACTTC
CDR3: CASSLPGQGTNEQYF

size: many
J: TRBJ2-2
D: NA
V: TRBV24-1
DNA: TGTGCCACCAGTGATTTGGGGGGAGACACCGGGGAGCTGTTTTTT
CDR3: CATSDLGGDTGELFF

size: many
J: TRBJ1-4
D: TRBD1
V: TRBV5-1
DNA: TGCGCCAGCGGGGACAGGGGGCGTCTTAATGAAAAACTGTTTTTT
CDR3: CASGDRGRLNEKLFF

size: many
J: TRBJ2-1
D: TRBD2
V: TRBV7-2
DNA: TGTGCCAGCAGCCCCAGACTAGCGGGGGGTCCTGCCAATGAGCAGTTCTTC
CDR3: CASSPRLAGGPANEQFF

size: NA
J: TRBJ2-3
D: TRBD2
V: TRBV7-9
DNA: TGTGCCAGGGGCGGACTAGCGGTACTAGATACGCAGTATTTT
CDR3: CARGGLAVLDTQYF

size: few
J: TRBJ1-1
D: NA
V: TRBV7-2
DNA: TGTGCCAGCAGCTTAGAAAGGGGAGCGACTGAAGCTTTCTTT
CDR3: CASSLERGATEAFF

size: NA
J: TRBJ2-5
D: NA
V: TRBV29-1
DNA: TGCAGCGTACGAACCATGGCCATCCAAGAGACCCAGTACTTC
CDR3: CSVRTMAIQETQYF

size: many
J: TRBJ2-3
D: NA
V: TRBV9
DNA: TGTGCCAGCAGCGGGGAGACCACAGATACGCAGTATTTT
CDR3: CASSGETTDTQYF

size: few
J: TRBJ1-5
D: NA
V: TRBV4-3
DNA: TGCGCCAGCAGCCCACGACTCAATCAGCCCCAGCATTTT
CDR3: CASSPRLNQPQHF

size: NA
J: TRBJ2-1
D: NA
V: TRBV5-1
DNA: TGCGCCAGCAGGATGCCTGGGACTCGAGGGAATGAGCAGTTCTTC
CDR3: CASRMPGTRGNEQFF

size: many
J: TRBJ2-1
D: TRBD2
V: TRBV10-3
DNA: TGTGCCATCAGTCTAGCGGGGGGGGACGAGCAGTTCTTC
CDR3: CAISLAGGDEQFF

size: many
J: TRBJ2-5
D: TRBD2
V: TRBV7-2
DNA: TGTGCCAGCAGCTTAGGTCTAGCGGTGGGAGAGACCCAGTACTTC
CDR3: CASSLGLAVGETQYF

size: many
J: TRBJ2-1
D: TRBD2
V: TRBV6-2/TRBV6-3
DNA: TGTGCCACCTATAGCGGGGCGATTTACAATGAGCAGTTCTTC
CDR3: CATYSGAIYNEQFF

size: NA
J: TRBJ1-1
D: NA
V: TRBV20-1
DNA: TGCGGGGTGAACACTGAAGCTTTCTTT
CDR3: CGVNTEAFF

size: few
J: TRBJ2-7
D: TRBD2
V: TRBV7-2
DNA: TGTGCCAGCAGCTTAGATAGCGGGACCTACGAGCAGTACTTC
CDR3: CASSLDSGTYEQYF

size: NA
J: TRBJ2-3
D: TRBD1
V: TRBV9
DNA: TGTGCCAGCAGCTTCCGGGACAGCCTCGGGGATACGCAGTATTTT
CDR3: CASSFRDSLGDTQYF

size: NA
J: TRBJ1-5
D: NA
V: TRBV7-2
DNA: TGTGCCAGCAGCTTAGGAGGATTGGGGCAGCCCCAGCATTTT
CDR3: CASSLGGLGQPQHF

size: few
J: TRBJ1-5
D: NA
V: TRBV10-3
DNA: TGTGCCATCAGTGATGGTAGCAATCAGCCCCAGCATTTT
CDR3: CAISDGSNQPQHF

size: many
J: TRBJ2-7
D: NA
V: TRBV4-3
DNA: TGCGCCAGCAGCCTCCGGGACTTGAGCTCCTACGAGCAGTACTTC
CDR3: CASSLRDLSSYEQYF

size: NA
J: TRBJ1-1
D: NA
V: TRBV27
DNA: TGTGCCAGCGGGGGCCGCACTGAAGCTTTCTTT
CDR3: CASGGRTEAFF

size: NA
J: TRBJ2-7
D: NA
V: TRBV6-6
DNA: TGTGCCAGCAGTTTGAATAGGATCAACTACGAGCAGTACTTC
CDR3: CASSLNRINYEQYF

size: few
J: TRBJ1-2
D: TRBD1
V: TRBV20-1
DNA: TGCAGTGCTTACGAGACAGGGATAAGAGGCTACACCTTC
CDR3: CSAYETGIRGYTF

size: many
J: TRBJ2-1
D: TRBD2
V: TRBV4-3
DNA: TGCGCCAGCAGCCAAACCGCCGGGACTAGCGGGGAGCAGTTCTTC
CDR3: CASSQTAGTSGEQFF

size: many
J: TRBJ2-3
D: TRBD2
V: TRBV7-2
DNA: TGTGCCAGCAGCTTAAGCGGGGGGGCCTCGGCAGATACGCAGTATTTT
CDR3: CASSLSGGASADTQYF